This TCR beta chain was sequenced for a study of cytomegalovirus exposure and HLA in healthy donors. Whole-study findings and limits: Researchers reportedly found TCR beta sequences accurately predicted most subjects' HLA-A and HLA-B alleles. Within the data, a cluster of highly shared sequence variants was likely a sequencing artifact. Further analysis, carried out later, found HLA-associated TCR beta chains more clonally expanded than equally common other chains.

With regard to this clone: Its antigen is still unknown.

The CDR3 sequence is 15 residues long. CDR1 and CDR2 from the germline V gene are SGHRS and YFSETQ. With V trimmed by 5 bases and J by 4 bases, 9 bases remained unmatched. PCR used 60 Vbeta primers and 13 Jbeta primers. Method: immunoSEQ multiplex PCR; TCRdb's copy keeps in-frame clones and lacks some. This table has about 190,000 clones, approximately 84% appearing once. The V and J genes are TRBV5-1 and TRBJ2-5; the match to TRBD1 covers 9 bases. The sequence was obtained from a boy aged 10-17 years in good health and CMV-seronegative. Sequenced input: PBMCs. CDR3 DNA sequence: TGCGCCAGCAGGAAAAACAGGGGGCGCCGAGAGACCCAGTACTTC. Residues: CASRKNRGRRETQYF.